The rows below give T cell receptor beta chains drawn from one sample of a study of blood T cell repertoires in COVID-19. Clones were sequenced by immunoSEQ multiplex PCR, and TCRdb holds only the in-frame ones, with some missing. The sample gives fewer than 70,000 clones, 85% to 90% of which show up once; 2.7% is in the top ten. Sequencing was performed on peripheral blood. Receptors were obtained from a man in his forties or fifties with acute or convalescent COVID-19. The CDR3 runs from the conserved cysteine through the conserved F or W. The D gene is left open where the match is weak. Clone size is stated in some rows and not others, as once, few, many or a class when expanded.

clone size: -
CDR3 length: 15
V gene: TRBV6-6
D gene: -
J gene: TRBJ1-1
CDR3 protein: CASRGTAAGGTEAFF
CDR3 DNA: TGTGCCAGCAGGGGGACGGCTGCGGGGGGCACTGAAGCTTTCTTT

clone size: -
CDR3 length: 17
V gene: TRBV19
D gene: -
J gene: TRBJ2-6
CDR3 protein: CASSAMGQGSGANVLTF
CDR3 DNA: TGTGCCAGTAGTGCCATGGGTCAGGGATCTGGGGCCAACGTCCTGACTTTC

clone size: -
CDR3 length: 12
V gene: TRBV3-1/TRBV3-2
D gene: -
J gene: TRBJ2-1
CDR3 protein: CASSRGSNEQFF
CDR3 DNA: TGTGCCAGCAGCCGAGGGAGCAATGAGCAGTTCTTC

clone size: -
CDR3 length: 15
V gene: TRBV18
D gene: TRBD1
J gene: TRBJ1-5
CDR3 protein: CASSPGTGGTQPQHF
CDR3 DNA: TGTGCCAGCTCGCCCGGGACAGGGGGGACTCAGCCCCAGCATTTT

clone size: once
CDR3 length: 14
V gene: TRBV7-3
D gene: TRBD1
J gene: TRBJ2-3
CDR3 protein: CASSLGQHEDTQYF
CDR3 DNA: TGTGCCAGCAGCTTGGGACAGCACGAGGATACGCAGTATTTT

clone size: once
CDR3 length: 16
V gene: TRBV12-5
D gene: TRBD2
J gene: TRBJ2-1
CDR3 protein: CASGPGGASSYNEQFF
CDR3 DNA: TGTGCTAGTGGGCCGGGAGGGGCCAGCTCCTACAATGAGCAGTTCTTC

clone size: -
CDR3 length: 14
V gene: TRBV20-1
D gene: -
J gene: TRBJ2-3
CDR3 protein: CSASAMGETDTQYF
CDR3 DNA: TGCAGTGCTAGTGCCATGGGCGAGACAGATACGCAGTATTTT

clone size: -
CDR3 length: 14
V gene: TRBV9
D gene: TRBD1
J gene: TRBJ1-4
CDR3 protein: CASSLQGAQEKLFF
CDR3 DNA: TGTGCCAGCAGCCTACAGGGGGCTCAAGAAAAACTGTTTTTT

clone size: few
CDR3 length: 14
V gene: TRBV29-1
D gene: TRBD1
J gene: TRBJ1-1
CDR3 protein: CSVEGTGGVTEAFF
CDR3 DNA: TGCAGCGTTGAAGGGACAGGGGGGGTCACTGAAGCTTTCTTT

clone size: -
CDR3 length: 16
V gene: TRBV19
D gene: -
J gene: TRBJ1-5
CDR3 protein: CASSIQMDGNNQPQHF
CDR3 DNA: TGTGCCAGTAGTATTCAAATGGACGGGAACAATCAGCCCCAGCATTTT

clone size: -
CDR3 length: 15
V gene: TRBV6-5
D gene: TRBD1
J gene: TRBJ1-1
CDR3 protein: CASRGQGAMVDEAFF
CDR3 DNA: TGTGCCAGCAGGGGACAGGGGGCGATGGTCGATGAAGCTTTCTTT